This TCR beta chain was documented in a study of blood T cell repertoires in COVID-19. Profiling relied on immunoSEQ multiplex PCR, and the TCRdb table lists in-frame clones only, not all of them. The repertoire holds around 90,000 clones, with around 80% as singletons. The V segment lost 7 bases and the J segment 4 bases; nucleotides outside the gene matches: 7. In germline, CDR1 is MNHEY, CDR2 SVGAGI. This CDR3 region has 14 residues. This TCR derives from a human donor in a cohort sampled during active COVID-19. Sequencing used peripheral blood. The rearrangement joins TRBV6-5 to TRBJ1-1; 9 nucleotides match TRBD1. The CDR3 protein is CASILDRGVTEAFF. The CDR3 DNA reads TGTGCCAGCATCCTAGACAGGGGGGTCACTGAAGCTTTCTTT.